The next 23 T cell receptor beta chains were all read from a single sample in a study of shared clonotypes between healthy human individuals (dated by TCRdb to about 2020). For the CD8 naive samples, CD45RO-negative cells were positively selected for CCR7, yielding a CD45RA+CCR7+ population from which TemRA cells were excluded. Library preparation used the immunoSEQ multiplex PCR assay. What TCRdb holds here is the immuneACCESS table cut down to in-frame rearrangements. Part of the clones is not present; checked against another copy, under half of the missing clones reflect an unresolved V gene, and the others are unexplained. The sample records about 2.2 million clones, around 93% of which are singletons. About 1.7% of the sample is held by the ten biggest clonotypes. The sequencing input was naive CD8+ T cells from PBMCs. The label giving this sample's cell subset or site can be read as: CD45RA+CCR7+. These receptors were obtained from a man aged 18 to 29 in good health. Some clones in this sample may be carry-over from other donors' samples.

The rearrangement links TRBV7-3 to TRBJ2-3; 8 bases agree with TRBD1. This CDR3 contains 17 residues. The V segment lost 5 bases and the J segment 3 bases; nucleotides outside the gene matches: 13. Germline V gives CDR1 SGHTA, CDR2 FQGTGA. The CDR3 DNA sequence: TGTGCCAGCAGCCCCGGACCCAGGGGGCAAATAACAGATACGCAGTATTTT. It yields the protein CASSPGPRGQITDTQYF.

The chain joins TRBV11-2 to TRBJ2-1; TRBD2 aligns across 12 bases. With 5 bases clipped from V and 8 bases from J, the junction kept 4 bases outside the gene matches. The length of the CDR3 is 14 residues. Germline V gives CDR1 SGHAT, CDR2 FQNNGV. The DNA of the CDR3 is TGTGCCAGCAGCCTGACTAGCGGGAGTGATGAGCAGTTCTTC. Amino acid sequence: CASSLTSGSDEQFF.

The gene calls are TRBV6-1 and TRBJ1-5, with D possibly matching TRBD1 (5 bases). This CDR3 spans 14 amino acids. The V end was cut by 6 bases, the J end by 3 bases, with 12 bases between. Per the germline V gene, CDR1 is MNHNS and CDR2 is SASEGT. For the CDR3, the DNA is TGTGCCAGCAGCTCAGGGTGGGTCAATCAGCCCCAGCATTTT. Protein product: CASSSGWVNQPQHF.

The CDR3 bases are TGTGCCAGCAGTGATCAAGGGTATTCGGGGAACCCCTACAATGAGCAGTTCTTC. Protein sequence: CASSDQGYSGNPYNEQFF. The V call is TRBV6-1, the J call TRBJ2-1, with D possibly TRBD2 on 5 matching bases. Germline V gene sequence: CDR1 MNHNS, CDR2 SASEGT. CDR3 length equals 18 residues. V lost 3 bases and J lost 2, with 20 bases in between.

This clone was seen more than once but under ten times. CDR3 protein: CASSPGPGQPQHF. Here the CDR3 DNA reads TGTGCCAGCAGCCCGGGCCCCGGTCAGCCCCAGCATTTT. The genes are TRBV7-9 and TRBJ1-5; D unclear. Germline CDR1 is SEHNR and CDR2 is FQNEAQ (reference sequence). Between the trimmed V and J ends, which lost 5 bases and 6 bases, there was a span of 11 bases. The CDR3 sequence is 13 residues long.

In the case of this clone: In the same sample, other DNA sequences code for this CDR3. V usage is TRBV9 and J usage is TRBJ2-1; D remains unclear. The CDR3 has 16 amino acids. Trimming took 1 base from V and 0 from J, leaving 11 bases between them. In germline, CDR1 is SGDLS, CDR2 YYNGEE. CDR3 coding DNA: TGTGCCAGCAGCGTATCCGGGCGGAGCTCCTACAATGAGCAGTTCTTC. Translated, it gives CASSVSGRSSYNEQFF.

This rearrangement joins TRBV15 to TRBJ1-4; possibly TRBD1 for D (5 bases). The CDR3 spans 14 residues. The ends were cut back, 1 base at V and 7 bases at J, with 10 bases in the middle. Germline CDR1 LNHNV, CDR2 YYDKDF (reference sequence). DNA for the CDR3: TGTGCCACCAGCAGAGCGGAGGGGCGTGAAAAACTGTTTTTT. It codes for CATSRAEGREKLFF. The whole variable domain, filled in from reference TRBV15 and TRBJ1-4, reads DAMVIQNPRYQVTQFGKPVTLSCSQTLNHNVMYWYQQKSSQAPKLLFHYYDKDFNNEADTPDNFQSRRPNTSFCFLDIRSPGLGDTAMYLCATSRAEGREKLFFGSGTQLSVL.

This clone has more than one count but fewer than ten. Other DNA sequences in this specimen translate into the identical CDR3. The chain couples TRBV7-9 to TRBJ1-1, with 7 bases matching TRBD1. Losses at the gene ends were 5 bases for V and 8 bases for J; bases not matched to a gene: 5. The CDR3 is 12 amino acids. Germline CDR1 is SEHNR and CDR2 is FQNEAQ (reference sequence). DNA for the CDR3: TGTGCCAGCAGCCGAGACAGGGCCGAAGCTTTCTTT. Amino acid sequence: CASSRDRAEAFF.

The chain couples TRBV28 to TRBJ2-5; a possible D gene is TRBD2 (5 bases). The CDR3 runs to 12 residues. Between the trimmed V and J ends, which lost 6 bases and 5 bases, there was a span of 10 bases. Germline V gene sequence: CDR1 MDHEN, CDR2 SYDVKM. The CDR3 DNA follows: TGTGCCAGCAGCAACTCGGGGGAGACCCAGTACTTC. Translated: CASSNSGETQYF.

The J gene is TRBJ2-7, the V gene TRBV7-3; D not certain. The germline CDR1 and CDR2 sequences are SGHTA and FQGTGA. The CDR3 has 11 residues. Deletions cut 11 bases from V and 3 bases from J, with 11 bases between. CDR3 sequence: CAPAGFYEQYF. The CDR3 DNA reads as TGTGCCCCTGCCGGGTTCTACGAGCAGTACTTC.

The V call is TRBV27, the J call TRBJ2-7, with TRBD1 matching over 10 bases. The J segment lost 5 bases and the V segment lost 4 bases, leaving 11 bases of the junction unmatched. Germline V gene sequence: CDR1 MNHEY, CDR2 SMNVEV (reference sequence). The CDR3 spans 16 residues. This CDR3 is CASSSTRATGGNEQYF. The CDR3 bases are TGTGCCAGCAGTTCCACTCGGGCGACAGGGGGCAACGAGCAGTACTTC.

The gene calls are TRBV11-2 and TRBJ2-3; 9 bases agree with TRBD2. J was trimmed by 0 bases and V by 5 bases; bases with no gene match: 6. CDR1 and CDR2 (germline): SGHAT, FQNNGV. The CDR3 length is 16 residues. The CDR3 is CASSRRLAASTDTQYF. The CDR3 DNA reads as TGTGCCAGCAGCAGACGACTAGCGGCTAGCACAGATACGCAGTATTTT.

The genes are TRBV15 and TRBJ2-7; 7 bases match TRBD1. V gave up 3 bases and J gave up 4 bases; unmatched junction bases: 6. Germline V gives CDR1 LNHNV, CDR2 YYDKDF (reference sequence). The CDR3 contains 14 residues. In nucleotides, the CDR3 is TGTGCCACCAGCAGGACCGGGACAGCGTACGAGCAGTACTTC. This gives the protein CATSRTGTAYEQYF.

V usage is TRBV5-4 and J usage is TRBJ2-1; D unresolved. Germline V gives CDR1 SGHNT, CDR2 YYREEE (reference sequence). V was trimmed by 0 bases and J by 0 bases, leaving 7 bases between them. The CDR3 loop spans 15 amino acids. The chain's CDR3 is CASSLAPSSYNEQFF. For the CDR3, the DNA is TGTGCCAGCAGCTTGGCTCCAAGCTCCTACAATGAGCAGTTCTTC.

The chain has TRBV10-3 and TRBJ2-7; D remains ambiguous. The V end was cut by 9 bases, the J end by 6 bases, with 12 bases between. CDR3 size: 11 residues. The germline V gene encodes CDR1 ENHRY and CDR2 SYGVKD. The CDR3 sequence is CAITVGAEQYF. The CDR3 DNA follows: TGTGCCATTACCGTTGGAGCCGAGCAGTACTTC.

The chain couples TRBV6-5 to TRBJ1-1; D not resolved. Germline V gives CDR1 MNHEY, CDR2 SVGAGI. This CDR3 has 15 amino acids. V lost 0 bases, J lost 0 bases, and 8 bases lay in between. The chain's CDR3 is CASSYSRAMNTEAFF. CDR3 DNA: TGTGCCAGCAGTTACTCCCGAGCGATGAACACTGAAGCTTTCTTT.

The J gene is TRBJ2-5, the V gene TRBV7-2, with D unresolved. This CDR3 comprises 17 residues. Trimming left V 5 bases short and J 2 bases short, with 21 bases between. CDR1 and CDR2 (germline): SGHTA, FQGNSA. Written as DNA, the CDR3 is TGTGCCAGCAGCCCGCGATCCATTTACAGTGAACAAGAGACCCAGTACTTC. Translating gives CASSPRSIYSEQETQYF.

V usage is TRBV28 and J usage is TRBJ1-2, with 8 bases that match TRBD1. Germline CDR1 reads MDHEN; CDR2 reads SYDVKM. This CDR3 region has 12 residues. With 5 bases clipped from V and 12 bases from J, the junction kept 8 bases outside the gene matches. The CDR3 loop reads CASSLAGGAHTF. The CDR3 nucleotides are TGTGCCAGCAGTCTCGCAGGGGGCGCCCACACCTTC.

The V call is TRBV29-1, the J call TRBJ1-2; D uncertain. The germline V gene has CDR1 SQVTM and CDR2 ANQGSEA. This CDR3 region has 14 residues. Trimming stripped 1 base from V and 2 bases from J, with 11 bases between. The CDR3 loop is CSVEGVLLNYGYTF. In nucleotides, the CDR3 is TGCAGCGTTGAAGGAGTCCTTTTAAACTATGGCTACACCTTC.

The chain links TRBV5-1 to TRBJ2-7; D is ambiguous. The V and J ends lost 2 bases and 0 bases respectively, with 9 bases between them. CDR1 and CDR2 (germline): SGHRS, YFSETQ. This CDR3 spans 14 amino acids. CDR3 loop: CASSFSRASYEQYF. The CDR3, as DNA: TGCGCCAGCAGCTTCTCACGCGCCTCCTACGAGCAGTACTTC.

This clone showed up just a few times. The chain has TRBV30 and TRBJ1-1; D gene uncertain. This CDR3 region has 11 residues. CDR1 is GTSNPN and CDR2 is SVGIG in the germline V gene (reference sequence). The ends were cut back, 3 bases at V and 8 bases at J, with 10 bases in the middle. DNA for the CDR3: TGTGCCTGGAGGCCTACACTAGAAGCTTTCTTT. Its protein product is CAWRPTLEAFF.

The rearrangement joins TRBV7-9 to TRBJ2-2, with 11 bases fitting TRBD1. Trimming at V came to 7 bases and at J to 6 bases, leaving 13 bases not matched to a gene. Germline-derived CDR1 and CDR2 are SEHNR and FQNEAQ (reference sequence). This CDR3 region has 17 residues. CDR3 sequence: CASTTEGDRGIAGELFF. The DNA of the CDR3 is TGTGCCAGCACCACTGAAGGGGACAGGGGGATTGCCGGGGAGCTGTTTTTT.

The gene calls are TRBV27 and TRBJ2-2, with unresolved D. V lost 8 bases and J lost 4, with 11 bases in between. Germline V lookup: CDR1 MNHEY, CDR2 SMNVEV (reference sequence). The CDR3 spans 13 residues. In DNA, the CDR3 is TGTGCCAGCTCGCCTGAAGTCACCGGGGAGCTGTTTTTT. Translation gives CASSPEVTGELFF.